This T cell receptor (beta chain) is from a study of Graves' ophthalmopathy and Graves' hyperthyroidism listed by TCRdb under 2018. Notes on the research overall: A patient counted as having stable hyperthyroidism if there was no progression to ophthalmopathy within 18 months of follow-up. The independent validation cohort included approximately 19 hyperthyroidism patients plus 17 patients who later progressed from hyperthyroidism to ophthalmopathy. To tell Graves' ophthalmopathy apart from Graves' hyperthyroidism, and to predict which patients would progress to ophthalmopathy, the study relied on TCR beta repertoire signatures. In six or seven hyperthyroidism patients, the T-cell repertoires found in thyroid tissue were compared with those found in blood. In total, 135 blood samples were TCR-sequenced: approximately 42 ophthalmopathy, some 75 hyperthyroidism and some 17 hyperthyroidism-to-ophthalmopathy patients. To explore V-J signatures that distinguish ophthalmopathy from hyperthyroidism, a discovery set of under 110 patients was enrolled, made up of under 50 with ophthalmopathy and 55 to 65 with stable hyperthyroidism. Following sample collection, hyperthyroidism patients were given methimazole at a starting dose of 30 mg daily, and ophthalmopathy patients were given high-dose intravenous methylprednisolone.

Hyperthyroidism patients were newly diagnosed, were aged 18 to 65 years, and had a disease duration under 2 months. Patients were excluded if they had other autoimmune diseases, uncontrolled infections, pregnancy or lactation. Diagnosis relied on clinical symptoms, serum thyroxine, TRAb, thyroid ultrasound and orbital computed tomography. Total RNA was extracted using Trizol reagent, and RNA quality was checked on an Agilent 2100 Bioanalyzer. Points the paper makes about the study in general: In validation, the model predicted ophthalmopathy progression with about 70% sensitivity and roughly 72% specificity; roughly eleven predicted patients were CT-confirmed with GO in a median of approximately 6.5 months. Among expanded thyroid clonotypes with frequency above 0.001, most also showed up in blood, which suggests that blood repertoires may reflect the thyroid immune response. In cross-validation, the 13-signature model distinguished ophthalmopathy from stable hyperthyroidism with 85% to 90% sensitivity and about 84% specificity, and in the test set the corresponding values were about 80% and 75%. Sample size was not predetermined statistically, and investigators were not blinded to group allocation.

Regarding this clonotype: The specificity of this receptor is unknown. Nothing much larger sits one base from this clone, and base qualities are not available.

The germline V gene encodes CDR1 SGHTA and CDR2 FQGNSA. Measured from the cysteine to the phenylalanine, the CDR3 is 15 residues long. The DNA shown is the 45-base CDR3, in frame from base 1. Trimming takes 3 bases off V and 4 bases off J; junction bases not matched to a gene: 4. TCR beta CDR3 regions were amplified from RNA transcripts for repertoire sequencing. A first-round RT-PCR used HTBI primers with the Qiagen OneStep RT-PCR kit, followed by a second-round multiplex PCR, size selection and purification. Libraries were sequenced on an Illumina HiSeq2000 using paired-end 100 bp reads. For the original study's pipeline: SOAPnuke was used to process the reads, throwing out any read that had adapters, had uncalled bases, had a mean Phred below 15, or lacked an exact constant-primer or identifier match. COPE v1.2.5 was used to merge high-quality paired reads. Unique nucleotide sequences were defined as clonotypes and aligned to IMGT TRB V, D and J references using MiTCR v1.1. The analysis was limited to V-J combinations with a frequency above 0.0001, which together covered about 99% of repertoires. A TCR clonal expansion and chaos score per V-J combination was defined as the ratio of F50 clonal expansion to chaos observed in the TCRdist matrix. Welch's t-statistics and random forest were used to narrow the features down to around 12 V-J combinations, which were then fed into a naive Bayes classifier. Thyroid-blood repertoire similarity was quantified with the Morisita-Horn index. TCRdb applied fastp at Q25 and MiXCR to the public reads, then kept only in-frame beta chains. Every entry covers one CDR3 protein and lists the most common genes and DNA from its rows. TCRdb, not the original authors, processed these V and J calls. The sample table contains about 550,000 distinct CDR3 sequences; only one count was recorded for approximately 35% of them. Together, the top ten hold about 4% of the sample.

This clonotype was sampled from an adult man with Graves' hyperthyroidism. The sample was peripheral blood or thyroid tissue (not recorded which). Rearrangement joined TRBV7-2 to TRBJ2-3; 10 bases in the middle match TRBD2. Here the CDR3 is given as CASSFLAGGPDTQYF. DNA sequence: TGTGCCAGCAGCTTTTTAGCGGGAGGCCCAGATACGCAGTATTTT.